These T cell receptor beta chains were read from a single sample in a study of blood T cell repertoires in COVID-19. TCRdb's copy holds only in-frame clones and misses some; the assay was immunoSEQ multiplex PCR. The repertoire holds around 140,000 clones, with around 87% as singletons. Sample: peripheral blood. The receptors come from a young man with COVID-19, enrolled during active disease. Both conserved end residues are part of each CDR3. The order of the fields is clone size, J gene, D gene, V gene, CDR3 protein, CDR3 DNA. The D gene is left open where the match is weak. A clone size is listed for some rows: how often the clone was seen (once, few, many), or a class if it is expanded.

-	TRBJ2-6	-	TRBV27	CASSSQGTRANVLTF	TGTGCCAGCAGTTCCCAGGGTACCAGGGCCAACGTCCTGACTTTC
-	TRBJ1-4	-	TRBV30	CAWSDWRGTNEKLFF	TGTGCCTGGAGTGATTGGAGGGGAACTAATGAAAAACTGTTTTTT
-	TRBJ2-1	TRBD2	TRBV4-2	CASSPILAGDYNEQFF	TGTGCCAGCAGCCCAATACTAGCGGGAGATTACAATGAGCAGTTCTTC
once	TRBJ1-2	-	TRBV2	CASTERAGYTF	TGTGCCAGCACCGAGAGGGCCGGCTACACCTTC
-	TRBJ2-1	TRBD2	TRBV10-3	CAISIGTSGYNEQFF	TGTGCCATCAGCATCGGGACTAGCGGTTACAATGAGCAGTTCTTC
-	TRBJ2-7	-	TRBV4-3	CASSQEEQGPYEQYF	TGCGCCAGCAGCCAAGAAGAACAGGGCCCCTACGAGCAGTACTTC
-	TRBJ1-2	TRBD1	TRBV18	CASSPGQDLYGYTF	TGTGCCAGCTCACCGGGACAGGACCTTTATGGCTACACCTTC
many	TRBJ2-6	TRBD1	TRBV27	CASSSDRGANVLTF	TGTGCCAGCAGTTCGGACAGGGGCGCCAACGTCCTGACTTTC
-	TRBJ2-5	TRBD2	TRBV6-2/TRBV6-3	CASSYSTASGIETQYF	TGTGCCAGCAGTTACTCGACGGCTAGCGGGATAGAGACCCAGTACTTC
-	TRBJ2-3	TRBD2	TRBV29-1	CSVEVAGDTQYF	TGCAGCGTTGAGGTAGCGGGAGATACGCAGTATTTT
-	TRBJ1-2	-	TRBV28	CASRGAGTNYGYTF	TGTGCCAGCAGGGGGGCAGGGACAAACTATGGCTACACCTTC
few	TRBJ2-2	TRBD1	TRBV7-2	CASSLRDSDPPAELFF	TGTGCCAGCAGCTTGAGGGACAGCGACCCACCGGCGGAGCTGTTTTTT
-	TRBJ1-1	-	TRBV25-1	CASRGGVGTEAFF	TGTGCCAGCAGGGGGGGGGTCGGCACTGAAGCTTTCTTT
-	TRBJ2-4	TRBD2	TRBV19	CASGTSGTGKNIQYF	TGTGCCAGTGGGACTAGCGGGACGGGAAAAAACATTCAGTACTTC
-	TRBJ2-3	-	TRBV2	CASSDRASVGDTQYF	TGTGCCAGCAGTGACCGGGCTAGCGTCGGAGATACGCAGTATTTT
once	TRBJ1-6	-	TRBV10-3	CAISDFSSPLHF	TGTGCCATCAGTGACTTCTCTTCACCCCTCCACTTT
-	TRBJ2-7	TRBD2	TRBV24-1	CATSDAGTGLYEQYF	TGTGCCACCAGTGATGCCGGGACGGGACTATACGAGCAGTACTTC
once	TRBJ2-7	TRBD1	TRBV28	CASSPWQGVYEQYF	TGTGCCAGCAGCCCTTGGCAGGGGGTATACGAGCAGTACTTC
-	TRBJ2-7	-	TRBV5-1	CASSLVFAGSYEQYF	TGCGCCAGCAGCTTGGTGTTCGCGGGGTCCTACGAGCAGTACTTC
-	TRBJ2-1	TRBD2	TRBV6-2/TRBV6-3	CASSYAVGRASEQFF	TGTGCCAGCAGTTACGCTGTCGGGAGGGCCTCTGAGCAGTTCTTC
-	TRBJ2-7	TRBD2	TRBV27	CASSSRLAGVYEQYF	TGTGCCAGCAGTTCGCGACTAGCGGGGGTCTACGAGCAGTACTTC
-	TRBJ1-1	TRBD1	TRBV5-1	CASSQGTGGKAFF	TGCGCCAGCAGCCAAGGGACAGGGGGCAAAGCTTTCTTT
-	TRBJ2-7	-	TRBV30	CAWSVLEGDEQYF	TGTGCCTGGAGTGTACTGGAGGGAGACGAGCAGTACTTC
-	TRBJ2-7	-	TRBV11-2	CASSFGGSEQYF	TGTGCCAGCAGCTTCGGAGGGAGCGAGCAGTACTTC
-	TRBJ1-1	TRBD1	TRBV27	CASSPPGWGRQGETEAFF	TGTGCCAGCAGCCCTCCCGGGTGGGGTCGACAGGGAGAGACTGAAGCTTTCTTT
-	TRBJ2-2	-	TRBV5-1	CASSLESGELFF	TGCGCCAGCAGCTTGGAGAGCGGGGAGCTGTTTTTT
-	TRBJ1-3	-	TRBV9	CASSVARGGGNTIYF	TGTGCCAGCAGCGTAGCTCGGGGGGGTGGAAACACCATATATTTT
-	TRBJ1-3	-	TRBV9	CASSVVDNGNTIYF	TGTGCCAGCAGCGTAGTAGACAACGGAAACACCATATATTTT
few	TRBJ2-2	-	TRBV6-2/TRBV6-3	CASSYFASDSTGELFF	TGTGCCAGCAGTTACTTCGCTAGCGATTCCACCGGGGAGCTGTTTTTT
-	TRBJ2-2	-	TRBV28	CASSGTRDNTGELFF	TGTGCCAGCAGTGGAACGCGGGACAACACCGGGGAGCTGTTTTTT
-	TRBJ2-7	TRBD2	TRBV7-2	CASSSGLAGAYEQYF	TGTGCCAGCAGCTCGGGACTAGCGGGAGCCTACGAGCAGTACTTC
once	TRBJ1-1	-	TRBV30	CALKPDTFSEAFF	TGTGCCTTAAAACCGGACACCTTCTCTGAAGCTTTCTTT
-	TRBJ1-4	TRBD1	TRBV5-6	CASSWTGAANEKLFF	TGTGCCAGCAGCTGGACAGGGGCGGCTAATGAAAAACTGTTTTTT
-	TRBJ2-3	-	TRBV6-1	CASSEGQGDTQYF	TGTGCCAGCAGTGAAGGGCAGGGGGATACGCAGTATTTT
-	TRBJ2-2	TRBD2	TRBV6-2/TRBV6-3	CASSYSRLAVYTGELFF	TGTGCCAGCAGTTACTCGAGACTAGCGGTATACACCGGGGAGCTGTTTTTT
-	TRBJ2-3	-	TRBV6-4	CASSEEAASTDTQYF	TGTGCCAGCAGTGAGGAGGCGGCTAGCACAGATACGCAGTATTTT
-	TRBJ2-1	-	TRBV21-1	CASSNQGLADPNEQFF	TGTGCCAGCAGCAACCAAGGGCTAGCGGACCCCAATGAGCAGTTCTTC
-	TRBJ2-1	-	TRBV28	CASSFLASYNEQFF	TGTGCCAGCAGTTTCCTAGCCTCATACAATGAGCAGTTCTTC
-	TRBJ2-4	TRBD1	TRBV2	CATGTGDIQYF	TGTGCCACCGGGACAGGGGACATTCAGTACTTC
-	TRBJ2-7	TRBD2	TRBV7-2	CASSLARLAGIEQYF	TGTGCCAGCAGCTTAGCCCGACTAGCGGGAATCGAGCAGTACTTC
-	TRBJ2-5	TRBD2	TRBV27	CASSFGREGETQYF	TGTGCCAGCAGTTTCGGCAGGGAGGGAGAGACCCAGTACTTC
-	TRBJ2-2	-	TRBV11-3	CASSPTTNTGELFF	TGTGCCAGCAGCCCAACGACTAACACCGGGGAGCTGTTTTTT